This section outlines one T cell receptor beta chain sequence together with its context. The antigen it binds to is not known. Per-base qualities were not stored, and no clone one base away is much larger. The method behind the library was the immunoSEQ multiplex PCR assay. Rearranged TCR beta chain sequences were amplified with the hsTCRB Kit following the manufacturer's protocol. An Illumina MiSeq was used to sequence the TCRB libraries. Per the original workflow: Demultiplexing, trimming and gene mapping were performed with the kit vendor's proprietary platform. The immuneACCESS repertoire file appears here via TCRdb, limited to in-frame rearrangements. These files lack a portion of the clones; in checked studies, under half of the deficit traces to unresolved V genes, and the cause of the others is not known. The DNA was the basis for D and trimming; V, J and clone size are from that table. Counted in this sample were 70,000 to 95,000 clones; about 85% of them appeared once. The ten largest account for roughly 0.81% of the sample.

This sample stems from a study of a mutant IDH1 vaccine in newly diagnosed glioma listed by TCRdb under 2021. In terms of the full investigation: Patients received eight vaccinations in weeks 1, 3, 5, 7, 11, 15, 19 and 23, corresponding to visits V03 through V10. Vaccination started 4-6 weeks after radiotherapy alone, or was given together with temozolomide cycles in the groups whose treatment included chemotherapy. Of the roughly 34 treated patients, around 62% were male and roughly 40% were female, and a mean age of approximately 40 years was recorded. Before enrollment, most patients had been given radiochemotherapy with temozolomide as standard therapy, while the rest had received either radiotherapy alone or temozolomide alone. Peripheral blood was collected at six visits: V03 (baseline), V05, V07, V10, V12 and V13. Longitudinal TCRB deep sequencing was done for 25 to 30 treated patients, wherever samples were available for exploratory analyses. The paper's findings and limits, for the study overall: Immune responses induced by the vaccine were seen in approximately 93% of patients across multiple MHC alleles. Availability determined which PBMC samples were chosen for TCRB deep sequencing. No apparent relationship was observed between pseudoprogression and alterations in the top peripheral T cell clonotypes detected by TCRB sequencing. The authors noted that analyses of patient blood samples could not be reproduced because of sample limitations.

Sample time point, as interpreted from the label and publication: week 23, last vaccination. A 20-mer mutant IDH1 peptide at 300 micrograms in Montanide made up each vaccine dose, which was injected subcutaneously together with topical imiquimod. Donors had newly diagnosed WHO grade 3 or 4 IDH1-mutant astrocytomas with loss of nuclear ATRX. The samples were drawn from NOA16, a multicentre, single-arm, open-label phase I trial in Germany that tested a mutant IDH1 peptide vaccine in humans for the first time. Genomic DNA for TCRB sequencing was extracted from EDTA blood using the DNeasy Blood and Tissue Kit. The CDR3, from cysteine to phenylalanine, totals 14 residues. Only the CDR3 portion is preserved as DNA: 42 bases, with reading frame beginning at the first base. V gives up 4 bases and J gives up 2 bases, and the segment between their germline ends measures 10 bases. The germline V gene (reference sequence) sets CDR1 to LNHDA and CDR2 to SQIVND.

This TCR derives from a woman aged 45-65 years with glioma. Here the chain combines TRBV19 and TRBJ2-3, with no reliable assignment of the D segment. The specimen comprised PBMCs, sampled from a glioma patient whose treatment included an IDH1 peptide vaccine. The CDR3 region reads CASSNPESTDTQYF. Read as DNA, the sequence is TGTGCCAGTAGTAACCCCGAATCCACAGATACGCAGTATTTT.